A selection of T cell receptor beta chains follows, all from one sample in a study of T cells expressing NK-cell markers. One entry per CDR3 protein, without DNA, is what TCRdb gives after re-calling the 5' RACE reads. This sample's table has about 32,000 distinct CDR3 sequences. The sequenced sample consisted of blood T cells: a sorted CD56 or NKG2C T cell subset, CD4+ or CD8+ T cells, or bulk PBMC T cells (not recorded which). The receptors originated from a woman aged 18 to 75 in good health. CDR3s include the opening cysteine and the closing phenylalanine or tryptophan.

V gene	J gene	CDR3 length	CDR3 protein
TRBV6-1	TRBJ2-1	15	CASSDASGTYNEQFF
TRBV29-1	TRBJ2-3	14	CSVDTSYPTDTQYF
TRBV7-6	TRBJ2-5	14	CASSLGLALETQYF
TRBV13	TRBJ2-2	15	CASREGTGDTGELFF
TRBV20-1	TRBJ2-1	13	CSASPWGYNEQFF
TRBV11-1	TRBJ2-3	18	CASSGRKGTSGSPDTQYF
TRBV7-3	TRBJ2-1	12	CASSYAGDEQFF
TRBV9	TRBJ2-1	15	CASSSSGALYNEQFF
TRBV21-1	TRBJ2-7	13	CASQGQGGYEQYF
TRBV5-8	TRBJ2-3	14	CASTTGGGTDTQYF
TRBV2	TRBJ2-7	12	CASFGLPGEQYF
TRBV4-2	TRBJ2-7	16	CASSQVPTSGTYEQYF
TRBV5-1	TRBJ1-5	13	CASSLGQLQPQHF
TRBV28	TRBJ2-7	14	CASSLAGGRREQYF
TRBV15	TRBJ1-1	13	CATSRDRNTEAFF
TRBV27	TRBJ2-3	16	CASSPGLAGYNDTQYF
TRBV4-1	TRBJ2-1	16	CASSRSGGSSYNEQFF
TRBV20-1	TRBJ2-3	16	CSAQLAGARITDTQYF
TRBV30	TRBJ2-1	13	CAWSESRYNEQFF
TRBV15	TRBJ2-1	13	CATSAGSPNEQFF
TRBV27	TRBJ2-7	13	CASSWDASYEQYF
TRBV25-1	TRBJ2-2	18	CASSSLTSGKPNTGELFF
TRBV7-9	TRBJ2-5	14	CASSLKGAGETQYF
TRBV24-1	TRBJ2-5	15	CATSIRTEIQETQYF
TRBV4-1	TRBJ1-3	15	CASSRGLGSGNTIYF
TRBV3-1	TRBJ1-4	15	CASSPPGQGNEKLFF
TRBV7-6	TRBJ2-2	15	CASSLAGLGVGELFF